These 12 T cell receptor beta chains were sequenced from one sample in a study of CD8 T cells in ankylosing spondylitis. Whole-study findings and limits: Blood of patients with ankylosing spondylitis appeared to be characterized by a TCR beta motif of eight or nine highly homologous variants.

TCRdb independently ran MiXCR on the 5' RACE reads; one entry per CDR3 protein. This table has over 400,000 distinct CDR3 sequences, roughly 25% appearing once. For these receptors, no antigen is known. Sample: blood, either unsorted or a sorted T cell fraction (not recorded which). These receptors came from a male donor with ankylosing spondylitis.

The chain couples TRBV3-1 to TRBJ1-2; no clear D. Germline CDR1 is LGHDT and CDR2 is YNNKEL (reference sequence). V was clipped by 6 bases and J by 6 bases, with 11 bases between them. This CDR3 comprises 12 residues. Here the CDR3 DNA reads TGTGCCAGCAGTGCGGGAAAGGATGGCTACACCTTC. Translated: CASSAGKDGYTF.

On this clonotype itself: The conserved phenylalanine or tryptophan normally closing the CDR3 is absent here, so this likely arose from a read error. The chain has TRBV5-1 and TRBJ2-7; TRBD1 agrees at 8 bases. V dropped 0 bases and J dropped 4; count of bases not matched to a gene: 9. This CDR3 has 16 residues. CDR1 is SGHRS and CDR2 is YFSETQ in the germline V gene. The CDR3 loop is CASSLDEKDRGYEQYL. As DNA, the CDR3 is TGCGCCAGCAGCTTGGACGAGAAAGACAGGGGTTACGAGCAGTACCTC.

The chain couples TRBV5-1 to TRBJ2-5; D gene unclear. V lost 7 bases to trimming and J lost 3 bases, with 16 bases between them. This CDR3 contains 14 residues. The germline V gene encodes CDR1 SGHRS and CDR2 YFSETQ. CDR3 DNA sequence: TGCGCCAGCTCGGCCGCGGTCGGAGAAGAGACCCAGTACTTC. Its protein product is CASSAAVGEETQYF.

V usage is TRBV7-2 and J usage is TRBJ1-5; the D gene is possibly TRBD1 (5 bases). Germline V gene lookup returns CDR1 SGHTA and CDR2 FQGNSA. The V end was cut by 8 bases, the J end by 4 bases, with 15 bases between. The CDR3 loop spans 14 amino acids. This chain's CDR3 is CASGHGGPNQPQHF. CDR3 coding DNA: TGTGCCAGCGGCCACGGGGGTCCAAATCAGCCCCAGCATTTT.

The chain links TRBV20-1 to TRBJ2-1, with 7 bases identical to TRBD2. The CDR3 contains 15 residues. Germline V gives CDR1 DFQATT, CDR2 SNEGSKA (reference sequence). The V and J ends lost 6 bases and 7 bases, in that order; junction bases with no gene match: 15. The CDR3 DNA sequence: TGCAGTGCCAGTGTCGGGCGGGAGTGGTTTAATGAGCAGTTCTTC. Its translation: CSASVGREWFNEQFF.

The chain employs TRBV6-2 or TRBV6-3 and TRBJ2-1; 8 positions match TRBD2. The germline gives CDR1 MNHEY, CDR2 SVGEGT. The V gene end was trimmed by 2 bases and the J gene end by 4 bases; junction bases not matched to a gene: 7. CDR3 length: 16 amino acids. The CDR3 bases are TGTGCCAGCAGTTACGGCAGCGGGAGAGGGTACAATGAGCAGTTCTTC. Protein sequence: CASSYGSGRGYNEQFF.

The chain joins TRBV20-1 to TRBJ2-2; D is undetermined. This CDR3 has 13 amino acids. Per germline, CDR1 DFQATT and CDR2 SNEGSKA (reference sequence). With 5 bases removed from V and 5 bases from J, the gap between germline ends came to 12 bases. Here the CDR3 reads CSAPMPRTGELFF. The DNA of the CDR3 is TGCAGTGCTCCCATGCCGAGGACCGGGGAGCTGTTTTTT.

This rearrangement joins TRBV20-1 to TRBJ2-1; maybe TRBD1 (6 bases). Trimming removed 0 bases at V and 6 bases at J, with 24 bases between. The CDR3 is 18 amino acids. Per germline, CDR1 DFQATT and CDR2 SNEGSKA (reference sequence). For the CDR3, the DNA is TGCAGTGCTAGAGATAGACAGGAGAGGGCCAACGTGGTCAATGAGCAGTTCTTC. As protein: CSARDRQERANVVNEQFF.

This clonotype was seen more than once but under ten times. As DNA, the CDR3 is TGTGCCATCAGTGAGTTCGAGACTAGCGGAAAAGAGACCCAGTACTTC. Encoded protein: CAISEFETSGKETQYF. The rearrangement uses TRBV10-3 and TRBJ2-5; 9 positions agree with TRBD2. The length of the CDR3 is 16 residues. The germline V gene encodes CDR1 ENHRY and CDR2 SYGVKD. J was trimmed by 3 bases and V by 1 base; bases with no gene match: 6.

This rearrangement joins TRBV3-1 to TRBJ2-3, with D possibly matching TRBD1 (5 bases). With 1 base removed from V and 5 bases from J, the gap between germline ends came to 19 bases. Germline V gene sequence: CDR1 LGHDT, CDR2 YNNKEL (reference sequence). This CDR3 has 17 amino acids. DNA for the CDR3: TGTGCCAGCAGCCAAGTTGCCGGCAGGGCCTCCGGAGATACGCAGTATTTT. This sequence encodes CASSQVAGRASGDTQYF.

Only a few counts were recorded for this clonotype. V and J are TRBV7-2 and TRBJ2-1, with D unclear. V lost 2 bases and J lost 5, with 7 bases in between. Germline assignment: CDR1 SGHTA and CDR2 FQGNSA. The CDR3 is 13 residues long. CDR3 bases: TGTGCCAGCAGCTTAAGCCTCGACAATGAGCAGTTCTTC. Translated, it gives CASSLSLDNEQFF.

V and J are TRBV20-1 and TRBJ1-2; D is unresolved. Germline assignment: CDR1 DFQATT and CDR2 SNEGSKA (reference sequence). V lost 0 bases and J 7 bases, leaving 12 bases between the germline ends. This CDR3 has 13 amino acids. The CDR3 protein is CSARDPTWVGYTF. The DNA for the CDR3 is TGCAGTGCTAGAGATCCCACATGGGTTGGCTACACCTTC.